This T cell receptor beta chain was identified during a study of prognosis after radiotherapy for stage I lung cancer. Study at large: Distant metastases developed in a handful of patients after radiotherapy (median around seven months); 15 showed no significant progression.

The V end lost 4 bases, the J end lost 3 bases, and 25 bases lay between the germline ends. Germline V lookup: CDR1 LGHDT, CDR2 YNNKEL (reference sequence). CDR3 length equals 18 residues. Genomic DNA yielded TCR beta CDR3, amplified by two-round multiplex PCR. Individual primers that were specific to each TRBV and TRBJ gene served in first-round PCR. TCRdb analysed the multiplex PCR reads with MiXCR anew, one entry per CDR3 protein. The sample yields tens of thousands of distinct CDR3 sequences, approximately 31% seen once. Assessment by CT and PET/CT found all patients node-negative, and none had prior chemotherapy, radiotherapy or other malignancies. Blood, about 6 milliliters, was collected at each of two time points.

The sequenced sample was PBMCs, obtained before or after stereotactic body radiation therapy (not recorded which). The chain combines TRBV3-1 with TRBJ2-7; D is possibly TRBD2 (7 bases). This clonotype originated in a donor aged 50 or older with non-small cell lung cancer. The CDR3 spells CASSPRGLAVAGSYEQYF. CDR3 DNA sequence: TGTGCCAGCAGCCCCCGGGGGCTAGCGGTGGCGGGAAGCTACGAGCAGTACTTC.